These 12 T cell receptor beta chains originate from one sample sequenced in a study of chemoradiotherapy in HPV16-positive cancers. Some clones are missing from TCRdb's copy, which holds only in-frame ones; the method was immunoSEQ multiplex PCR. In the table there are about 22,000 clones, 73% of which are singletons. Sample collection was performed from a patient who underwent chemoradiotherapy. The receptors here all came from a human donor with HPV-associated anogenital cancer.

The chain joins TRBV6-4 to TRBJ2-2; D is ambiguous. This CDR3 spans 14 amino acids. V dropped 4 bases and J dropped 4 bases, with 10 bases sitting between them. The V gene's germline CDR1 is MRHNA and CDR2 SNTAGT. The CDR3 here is CASSASPGTGELFF. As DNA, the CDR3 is TGTGCCAGCAGTGCCTCCCCCGGCACCGGGGAGCTGTTTTTT.

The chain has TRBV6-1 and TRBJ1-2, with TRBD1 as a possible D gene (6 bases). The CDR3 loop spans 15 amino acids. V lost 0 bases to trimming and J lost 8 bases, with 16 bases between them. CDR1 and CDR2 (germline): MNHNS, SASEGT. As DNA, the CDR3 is TGTGCCAGCAGTGAAGCGGTCGACAGGCCCAGCGGCTACACCTTC. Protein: CASSEAVDRPSGYTF.

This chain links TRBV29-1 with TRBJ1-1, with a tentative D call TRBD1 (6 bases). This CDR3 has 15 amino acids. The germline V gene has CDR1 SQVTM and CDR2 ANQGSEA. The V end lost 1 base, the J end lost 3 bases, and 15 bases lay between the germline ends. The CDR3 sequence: CSVEVITGRDTEAFF. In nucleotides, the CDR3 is TGCAGCGTTGAAGTAATAACAGGGAGGGACACTGAAGCTTTCTTT. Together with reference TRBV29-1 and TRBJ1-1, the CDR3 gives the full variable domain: SAVISQKPSRDICQRGTSLTIQCQVDSQVTMMFWYRQQPGQSLTLIATANQGSEATYESGFVIDKFPISRPNLTFSTLTVSNMSPEDSSIYLCSVEVITGRDTEAFFGQGTRLTVV.

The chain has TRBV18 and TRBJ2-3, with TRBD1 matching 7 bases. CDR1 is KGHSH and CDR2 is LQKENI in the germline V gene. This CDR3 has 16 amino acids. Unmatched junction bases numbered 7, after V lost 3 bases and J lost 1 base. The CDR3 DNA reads TGTGCCAGCTCACCCTTCGCAGGACAGGGCACAGATACGCAGTATTTT. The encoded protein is CASSPFAGQGTDTQYF.

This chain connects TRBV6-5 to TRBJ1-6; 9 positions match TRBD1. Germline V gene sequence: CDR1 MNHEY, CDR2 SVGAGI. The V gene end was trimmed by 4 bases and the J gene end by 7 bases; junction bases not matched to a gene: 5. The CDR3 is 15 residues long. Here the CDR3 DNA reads TGTGCCAGCAGTTCCTACAGGGGGCCAAATTCACCCCTCCACTTT. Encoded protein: CASSSYRGPNSPLHF.

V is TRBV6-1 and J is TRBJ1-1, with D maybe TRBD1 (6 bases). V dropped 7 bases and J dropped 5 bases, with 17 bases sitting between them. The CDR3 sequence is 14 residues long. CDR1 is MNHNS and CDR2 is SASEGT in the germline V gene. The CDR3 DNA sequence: TGTGCCAGCACCGGGGAATTAAGGGGGACTGAAGCTTTCTTT. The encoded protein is CASTGELRGTEAFF.

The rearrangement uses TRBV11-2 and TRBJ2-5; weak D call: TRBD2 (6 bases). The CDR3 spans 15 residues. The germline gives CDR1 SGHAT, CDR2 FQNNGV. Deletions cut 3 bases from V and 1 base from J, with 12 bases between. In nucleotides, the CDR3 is TGTGCCAGCAGCTTGTCTGACGGGAGCCAAGAGACCCAGTACTTC. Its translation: CASSLSDGSQETQYF.

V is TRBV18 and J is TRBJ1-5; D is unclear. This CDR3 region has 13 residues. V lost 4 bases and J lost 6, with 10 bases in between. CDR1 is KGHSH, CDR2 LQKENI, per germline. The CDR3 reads CASSQGGSQPQHF. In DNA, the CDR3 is TGTGCCAGCTCACAGGGAGGGAGTCAGCCCCAGCATTTT.

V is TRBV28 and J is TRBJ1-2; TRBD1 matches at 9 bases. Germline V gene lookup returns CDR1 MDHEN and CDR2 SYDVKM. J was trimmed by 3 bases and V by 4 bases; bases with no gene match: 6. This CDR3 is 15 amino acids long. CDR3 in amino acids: CASSSSGTGYYGYTF. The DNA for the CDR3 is TGTGCCAGCAGTTCGTCCGGGACAGGGTACTATGGCTACACCTTC.

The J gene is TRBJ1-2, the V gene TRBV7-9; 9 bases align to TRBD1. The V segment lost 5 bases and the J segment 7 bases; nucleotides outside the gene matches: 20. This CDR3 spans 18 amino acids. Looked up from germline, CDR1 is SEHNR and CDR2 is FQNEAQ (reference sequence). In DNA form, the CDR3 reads TGTGCCAGCAGCCACGCCGGGGGACAGGGTTTATCGTATGGTGGCTACACCTTC. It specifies CASSHAGGQGLSYGGYTF.

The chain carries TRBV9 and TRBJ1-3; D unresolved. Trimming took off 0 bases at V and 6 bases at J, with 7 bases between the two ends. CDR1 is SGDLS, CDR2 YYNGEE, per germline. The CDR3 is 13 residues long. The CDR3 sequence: CASSVGISNTIYF. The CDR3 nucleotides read TGTGCCAGCAGCGTAGGGATTTCAAACACCATATATTTT.

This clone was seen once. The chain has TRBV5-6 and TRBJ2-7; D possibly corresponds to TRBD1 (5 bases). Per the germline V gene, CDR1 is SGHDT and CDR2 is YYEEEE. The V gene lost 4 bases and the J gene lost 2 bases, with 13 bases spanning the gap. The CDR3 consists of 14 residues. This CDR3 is CASSHSTETYEQYF. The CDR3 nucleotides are TGTGCCAGCAGCCATTCGACAGAAACCTACGAGCAGTACTTC.